This TCR beta chain was sequenced in a study of blood T cell repertoires in COVID-19. Study overall: Sources were T cells, B-cell-depleted T cells, or PBMCs; the material itself was cDNA or gDNA.

Grouping used clinical history reported by participants in a survey and questionnaire. Original processing notes: Nucleated cell number was recorded as an estimate derived from reference gene primer amplification. Some clones are missing from TCRdb's copy, which holds only in-frame ones; the method was immunoSEQ multiplex PCR. The DNA was the basis for D and trimming; V, J and clone size are from that table. Here the sample spans around 250,000 clones, more than 75% being singletons. CDR1 KGHSH and CDR2 LQKENI come from the germline V gene. Losses at the gene ends were 3 bases for V and 2 bases for J; bases not matched to a gene: 5. CDR3 length: 16 amino acids.

The sequenced material came from PBMCs or T cells enriched from blood (not recorded which). The receptor was isolated from a woman between 50 and 59 years old who had recovered from COVID-19. This rearrangement joins TRBV18 to TRBJ2-7; TRBD2 aligns across 12 bases. The CDR3 region is CASSPRTSGKTYEQYF. The CDR3 DNA reads as TGTGCCAGCTCACCCCGGACTAGCGGGAAGACCTACGAGCAGTACTTC.